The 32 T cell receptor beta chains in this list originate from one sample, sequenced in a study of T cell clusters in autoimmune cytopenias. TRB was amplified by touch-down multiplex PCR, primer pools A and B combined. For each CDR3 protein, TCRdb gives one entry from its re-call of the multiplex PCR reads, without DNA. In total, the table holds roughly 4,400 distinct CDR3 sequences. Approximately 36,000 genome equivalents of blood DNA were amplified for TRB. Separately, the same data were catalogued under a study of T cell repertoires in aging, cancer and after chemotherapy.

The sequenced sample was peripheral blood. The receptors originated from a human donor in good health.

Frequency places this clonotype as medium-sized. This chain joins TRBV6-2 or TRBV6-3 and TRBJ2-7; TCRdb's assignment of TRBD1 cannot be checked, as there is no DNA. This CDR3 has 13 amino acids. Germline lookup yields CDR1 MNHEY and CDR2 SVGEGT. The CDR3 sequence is CASRSDRGSEQYF.

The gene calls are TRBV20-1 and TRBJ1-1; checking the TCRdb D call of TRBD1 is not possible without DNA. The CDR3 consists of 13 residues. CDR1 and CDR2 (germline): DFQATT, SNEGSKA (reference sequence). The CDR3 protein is CSARVGPNTEAFF.

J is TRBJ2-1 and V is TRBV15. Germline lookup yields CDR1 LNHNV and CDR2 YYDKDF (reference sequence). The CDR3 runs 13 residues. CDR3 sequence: CATSYSAANEQFF.

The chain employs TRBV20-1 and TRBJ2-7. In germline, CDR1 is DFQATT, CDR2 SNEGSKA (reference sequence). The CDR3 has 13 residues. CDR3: CSASGGSSYEQYF.

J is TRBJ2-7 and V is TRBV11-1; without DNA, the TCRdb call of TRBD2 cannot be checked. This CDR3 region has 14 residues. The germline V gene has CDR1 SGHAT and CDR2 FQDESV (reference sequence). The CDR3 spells CASSRAGGSSEQYF.

The CDR3 reads CSVESLLLRHEQFF. The chain employs TRBV29-1 and TRBJ2-1; TCRdb reports TRBD2, a call that lacks DNA to check it against. The CDR3 consists of 14 residues. Germline values: CDR1 SQVTM, CDR2 ANQGSEA.

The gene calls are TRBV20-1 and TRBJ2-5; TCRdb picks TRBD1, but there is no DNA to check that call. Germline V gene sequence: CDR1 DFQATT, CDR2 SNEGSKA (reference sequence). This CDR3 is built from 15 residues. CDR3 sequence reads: CSARDVDGGLETQYF.

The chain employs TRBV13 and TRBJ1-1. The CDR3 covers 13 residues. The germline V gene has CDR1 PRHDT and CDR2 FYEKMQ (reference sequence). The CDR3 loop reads CASSLNLNTEAFF.

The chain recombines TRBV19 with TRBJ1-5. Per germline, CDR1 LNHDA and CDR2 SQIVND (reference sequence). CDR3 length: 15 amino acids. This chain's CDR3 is CASTAQWGSNQPQHF.

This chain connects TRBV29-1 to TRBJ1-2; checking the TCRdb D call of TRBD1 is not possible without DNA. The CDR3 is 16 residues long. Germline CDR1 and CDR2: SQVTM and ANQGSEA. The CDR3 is CSAGGRQEGITYGYTF. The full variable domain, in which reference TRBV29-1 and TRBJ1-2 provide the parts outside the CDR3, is SAVISQKPSRDICQRGTSLTIQCQVDSQVTMMFWYRQQPGQSLTLIATANQGSEATYESGFVIDKFPISRPNLTFSTLTVSNMSPEDSSIYLCSAGGRQEGITYGYTFGSGTRLTVV.

The CDR3 loop reads CASTLRVQSSGNTIYF. V and J are TRBV5-6 and TRBJ1-3. This CDR3 has 16 residues. The germline CDR1 and CDR2 sequences are SGHDT and YYEEEE.

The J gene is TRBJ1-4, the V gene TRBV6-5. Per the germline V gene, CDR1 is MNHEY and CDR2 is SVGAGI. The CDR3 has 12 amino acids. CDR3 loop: CASSYYGEKLFF.

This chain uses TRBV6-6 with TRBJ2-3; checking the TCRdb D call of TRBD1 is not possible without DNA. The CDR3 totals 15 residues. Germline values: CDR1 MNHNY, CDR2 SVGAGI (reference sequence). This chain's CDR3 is CASSIRGGGRDTQYF.

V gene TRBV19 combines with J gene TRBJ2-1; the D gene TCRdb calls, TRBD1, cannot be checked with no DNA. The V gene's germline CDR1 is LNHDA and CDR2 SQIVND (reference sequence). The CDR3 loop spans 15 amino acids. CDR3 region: CASSLRQGGYNEQFF.

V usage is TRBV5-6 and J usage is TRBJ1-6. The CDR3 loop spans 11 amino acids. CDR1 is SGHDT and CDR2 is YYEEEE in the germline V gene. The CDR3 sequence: CASSLVSPLHF.

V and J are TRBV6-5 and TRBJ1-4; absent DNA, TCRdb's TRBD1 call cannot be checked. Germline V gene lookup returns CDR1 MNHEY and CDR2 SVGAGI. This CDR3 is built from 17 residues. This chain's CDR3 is CASSYRAWGEGNEKLFF.

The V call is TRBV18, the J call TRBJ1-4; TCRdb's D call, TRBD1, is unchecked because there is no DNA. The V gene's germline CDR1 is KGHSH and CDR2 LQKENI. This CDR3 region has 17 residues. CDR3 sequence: CASSPLGPGTLGEKLFF.

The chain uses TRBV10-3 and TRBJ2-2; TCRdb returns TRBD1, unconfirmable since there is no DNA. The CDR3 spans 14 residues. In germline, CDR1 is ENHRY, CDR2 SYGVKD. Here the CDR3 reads CAISDTGVGGELFF.

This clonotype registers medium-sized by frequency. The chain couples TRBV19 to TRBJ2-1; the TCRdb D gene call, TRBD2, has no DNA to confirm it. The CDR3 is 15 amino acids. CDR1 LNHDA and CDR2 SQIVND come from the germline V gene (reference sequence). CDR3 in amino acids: CASSIDEAGANEQFF.

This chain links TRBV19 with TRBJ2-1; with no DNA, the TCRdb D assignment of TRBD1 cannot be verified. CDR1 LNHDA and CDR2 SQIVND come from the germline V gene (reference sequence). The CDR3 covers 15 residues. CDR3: CASSPGTGNKYEQFF.

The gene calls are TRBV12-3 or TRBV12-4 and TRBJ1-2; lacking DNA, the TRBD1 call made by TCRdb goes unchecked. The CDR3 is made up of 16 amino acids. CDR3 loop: CASSLEQGAGSFGYTF.

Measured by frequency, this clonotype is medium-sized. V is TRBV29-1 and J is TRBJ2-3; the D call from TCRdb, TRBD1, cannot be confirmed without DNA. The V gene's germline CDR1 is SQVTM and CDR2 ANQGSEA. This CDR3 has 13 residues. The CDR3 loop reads CSVRTRSTDTQYF.

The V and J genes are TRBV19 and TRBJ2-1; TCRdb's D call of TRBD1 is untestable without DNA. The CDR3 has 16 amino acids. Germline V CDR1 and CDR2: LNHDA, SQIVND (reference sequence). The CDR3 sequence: CASSILGQGIYNEQFF.

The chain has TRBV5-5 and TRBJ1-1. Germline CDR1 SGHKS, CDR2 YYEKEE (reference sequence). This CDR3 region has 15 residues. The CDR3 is CASTSETFMNTEAFF. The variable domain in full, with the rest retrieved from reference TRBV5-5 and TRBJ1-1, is DAGVTQSPTHLIKTRGQQVTLRCSPISGHKSVSWYQQVLGQGPQFIFQYYEKEERGRGNFPDRFSARQFPNYSSELNVNALLLGDSALYLCASTSETFMNTEAFFGQGTRLTVV.

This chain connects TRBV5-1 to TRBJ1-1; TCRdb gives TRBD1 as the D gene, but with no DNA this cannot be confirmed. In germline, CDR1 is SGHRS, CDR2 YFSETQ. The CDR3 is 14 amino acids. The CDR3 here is CASSSQGMNTEAFF.

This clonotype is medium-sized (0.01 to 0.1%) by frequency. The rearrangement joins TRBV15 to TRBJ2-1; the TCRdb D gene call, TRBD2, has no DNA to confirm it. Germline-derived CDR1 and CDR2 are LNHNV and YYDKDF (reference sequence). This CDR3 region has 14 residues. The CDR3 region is CATSPELARRRQFF. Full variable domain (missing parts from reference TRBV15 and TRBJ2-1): DAMVIQNPRYQVTQFGKPVTLSCSQTLNHNVMYWYQQKSSQAPKLLFHYYDKDFNNEADTPDNFQSRRPNTSFCFLDIRSPGLGDTAMYLCATSPELARRRQFFGPGTRLTVL.

The CDR3 loop is CAWSWRGGETQYF. The chain has TRBV30 and TRBJ2-5; TCRdb's D call, TRBD2, is unchecked because there is no DNA. CDR1 is GTSNPN and CDR2 is SVGIG in the germline V gene (reference sequence). The CDR3 runs to 13 residues.

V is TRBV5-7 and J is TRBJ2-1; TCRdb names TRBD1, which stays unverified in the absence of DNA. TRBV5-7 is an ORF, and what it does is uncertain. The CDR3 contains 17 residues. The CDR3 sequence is CASSLTGGRGDRNEQFF.

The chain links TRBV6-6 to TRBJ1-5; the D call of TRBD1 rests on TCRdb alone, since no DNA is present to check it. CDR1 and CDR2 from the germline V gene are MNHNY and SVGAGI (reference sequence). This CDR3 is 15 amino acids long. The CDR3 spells CASSYSRGRNQPQHF.

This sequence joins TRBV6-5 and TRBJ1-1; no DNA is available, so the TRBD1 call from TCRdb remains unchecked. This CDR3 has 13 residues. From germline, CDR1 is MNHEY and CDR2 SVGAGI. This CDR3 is CASSRGGNTEAFF.

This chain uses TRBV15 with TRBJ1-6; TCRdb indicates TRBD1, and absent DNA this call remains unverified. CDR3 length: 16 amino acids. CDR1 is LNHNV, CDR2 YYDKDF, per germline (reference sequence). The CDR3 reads CATSRETSRQGSPLHF. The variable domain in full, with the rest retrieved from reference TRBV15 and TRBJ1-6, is DAMVIQNPRYQVTQFGKPVTLSCSQTLNHNVMYWYQQKSSQAPKLLFHYYDKDFNNEADTPDNFQSRRPNTSFCFLDIRSPGLGDTAMYLCATSRETSRQGSPLHFGNGTRLTVT.

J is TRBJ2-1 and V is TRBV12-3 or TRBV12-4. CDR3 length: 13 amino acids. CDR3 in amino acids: CASSLVRITEQFF.